This T cell receptor beta chain came from a study of multiple sclerosis patients with progressive multifocal leukoencephalopathy. Overall study results and limits: Preferential TRBV-TRBJ pairings or common gene usage were not detected at PML. Findings may reflect JC virus infection or just general immunocompromise. Most PML patients had lower entropy, suggesting less diverse TRB repertoires.

Germline V CDR1 and CDR2: MNHNY, SVGAGI (reference sequence). The CDR3 length is 14 residues. Unmatched junction bases numbered 13, after V lost 7 bases and J lost 13 bases. About this clone itself: Its target is not known.

Profiling relied on immunoSEQ multiplex PCR, and the TCRdb table lists in-frame clones only, not all of them. The sample records 25,000 to 35,000 clones, about nine tenths being singletons. As to time point: five to six months of natalizumab therapy. Samples T1 and T2 were drawn at 6 and 12 months of therapy, respectively. This rearrangement joins TRBV6-6 to TRBJ1-6; 7 bases agree with TRBD1. Source: PBMCs, taken from a patient treated with natalizumab. This receptor was obtained from a human donor with multiple sclerosis. The CDR3 loop is CASTLGDSWRPLHF. The DNA for the CDR3 is TGTGCCAGCACCCTTGGGGACAGTTGGAGGCCCCTCCACTTT.